This is a list of T cell receptor beta chains from one sample in a study of cytomegalovirus exposure and HLA in healthy donors. The repertoire was sequenced with immunoSEQ multiplex PCR; TCRdb's copy has only in-frame clones and lacks some. The data contain approximately 190,000 clones, 77% of them singletons. Sequencing was performed on PBMCs. Receptors originate from a woman aged 25 to 45 in good health and CMV-seropositive. Both conserved end residues are part of each CDR3. The order of the fields is D gene, V gene, J gene, clone size, CDR3 length, CDR3 DNA, CDR3 protein. A D gene is named only where the DNA matches it firmly. Clone size is not always given. Where it is, it says once, few, many or a class for expanded clones.

-	TRBV6-5	TRBJ1-2	-	12	TGTGCCAGCAGTTATGACACCTATGGCTACACCTTC	CASSYDTYGYTF
TRBD1	TRBV9	TRBJ2-7	-	12	TGTGCCAGCAGCCGGACAGGCCACGAGCAGTACTTC	CASSRTGHEQYF
TRBD1	TRBV15	TRBJ2-2	-	18	TGTGCCACCAGCAGAGGTCAGGGGGCGGGCGCGAACACCGGGGAGCTGTTTTTT	CATSRGQGAGANTGELFF
-	TRBV30	TRBJ1-3	-	13	TGTGCCTGGAACGGGGGTGTAGGCAACACCATATATTTT	CAWNGGVGNTIYF
TRBD2	TRBV6-5	TRBJ2-1	-	15	TGTGCCAGCAGTTACGGAAGCGGGGGGGCATATGAGCAGTTCTTC	CASSYGSGGAYEQFF
TRBD1	TRBV7-9	TRBJ1-6	-	15	TGTGCCAGCAGCCGTACAGGGGCTTTTTCTTCACCCCTCCACTTT	CASSRTGAFSSPLHF
TRBD2	TRBV4-1	TRBJ2-4	-	19	TGCGCCAGCAGCCACCAGGAACTAGCGGGAAGGTTAGTGGGAACCATTCAGTACTTC	CASSHQELAGRLVGTIQYF
-	TRBV27	TRBJ1-6	-	14	TGTGCCAGCAGCCTTGGACTGGCTATGGGGCCCCTCCACTTT	CASSLGLAMGPLHF
TRBD2	TRBV19	TRBJ2-7	-	15	TGTGCCAGTAGTCACGGGACTAGGAACCACTACGAGCAGTACTTC	CASSHGTRNHYEQYF
TRBD2	TRBV4-1	TRBJ2-1	-	15	TGCGCCAGCAGCCCGGGGCTAGCGGGTTACAATGAGCAGTTCTTC	CASSPGLAGYNEQFF
-	TRBV6-5	TRBJ1-5	-	15	TGTGCCAGCAGAACGCGACAGACTAGCAATCAGCCCCAGCATTTT	CASRTRQTSNQPQHF
-	TRBV11-2	TRBJ2-1	few	16	TGTGCCAGCAGCGCCCGCCGGGACACCGCCTACAATGAGCAGTTCTTC	CASSARRDTAYNEQFF
-	TRBV19	TRBJ1-5	few	19	TGTGCCAGTAGTATAAGTACAGGTAGTTCGATCTATAGCAATCAGCCCCAGCATTTT	CASSISTGSSIYSNQPQHF
-	TRBV15	TRBJ1-2	-	15	TGTGCCACCAGCAGAGGTGTCCGACAGTTCTATGGCTACACCTTC	CATSRGVRQFYGYTF
-	TRBV5-6	TRBJ1-3	-	14	TGTGCCAGCAGCAGGGACAACTCTGGAAACACCATATATTTT	CASSRDNSGNTIYF
TRBD1	TRBV4-1	TRBJ2-6	-	17	TGCGCCAGCAGCCGCCAACAGGGGGCGGGCTGGGCCAACGTCCTGACTTTC	CASSRQQGAGWANVLTF
TRBD2	TRBV2	TRBJ2-1	few	13	TGTGCCAGCGCGGGGGGGTCCTACAATGAGCAGTTCTTC	CASAGGSYNEQFF
-	TRBV7-2	TRBJ2-4	few	15	TGTGCCAGCAGCCCGATCGGGGAAGGCAAAAACATTCAGTACTTC	CASSPIGEGKNIQYF
-	TRBV5-6	TRBJ1-2	once	14	TGTGCCAGCAGCCTCACAGGACCCGGCTATGGCTACACCTTC	CASSLTGPGYGYTF
TRBD2	TRBV7-8	TRBJ2-3	-	14	TGTGCCAGCAGCTTCGGGGGGATCACAGATACGCAGTATTTT	CASSFGGITDTQYF
-	TRBV6-6	TRBJ2-7	few	12	TGTGCCAGCGGGGGACTTACCTACGAGCAGTACTTC	CASGGLTYEQYF
-	TRBV4-1	TRBJ1-4	once	14	TGCGCCAGCACTACTCGGGCAACTAATGAAAAACTGTTTTTT	CASTTRATNEKLFF
-	TRBV4-1	TRBJ1-1	once	14	TGCGCCAGCAGCCAAGAGGCCTTGAACACTGAAGCTTTCTTT	CASSQEALNTEAFF
-	TRBV7-8	TRBJ1-4	-	14	TGTGCCAGCGCGCGGGGGGCAGCTAATGAAAAACTGTTTTTT	CASARGAANEKLFF
-	TRBV2	TRBJ2-1	-	12	TGTGCCAGCAGTGCCTGGCACAATGAGCAGTTCTTC	CASSAWHNEQFF
-	TRBV7-2	TRBJ2-1	few	15	TGTGCCAGCAGCTTAGCCACGACTACCTACAATGAGCAGTTCTTC	CASSLATTTYNEQFF
TRBD2	TRBV5-4	TRBJ2-3	-	17	TGTGCCAGCAGCCCCCCCCAGGGCGGGAGTGGGACAGATACGCAGTATTTT	CASSPPQGGSGTDTQYF
-	TRBV6-1	TRBJ2-2	-	15	TGTGCCAGCACCGCAGATTACGCGAACACCGGGGAGCTGTTTTTT	CASTADYANTGELFF
TRBD2	TRBV7-9	TRBJ2-7	once	13	TGTGCCAGCAGGAAATCGGGGAGGGACGAGCAGTACTTC	CASRKSGRDEQYF
TRBD2	TRBV9	TRBJ2-3	few	14	TGTGCCAGCAGCGGAAGCGGGGCGTGGGATACGCAGTATTTT	CASSGSGAWDTQYF
-	TRBV18	TRBJ2-7	-	14	TGTGCCAGCTCACCACCGTCAGGGGCCTACGAGCAGTACTTC	CASSPPSGAYEQYF
-	TRBV9	TRBJ1-6	-	16	TGTGCCAGCAGCGTAGAGGTTCAGGGGTTTTATTCACCCCTCCACTTT	CASSVEVQGFYSPLHF
-	TRBV27	TRBJ2-2	-	16	TGTGCCAGCAGTTTCCGGAGACAGACTAACACCGGGGAGCTGTTTTTT	CASSFRRQTNTGELFF